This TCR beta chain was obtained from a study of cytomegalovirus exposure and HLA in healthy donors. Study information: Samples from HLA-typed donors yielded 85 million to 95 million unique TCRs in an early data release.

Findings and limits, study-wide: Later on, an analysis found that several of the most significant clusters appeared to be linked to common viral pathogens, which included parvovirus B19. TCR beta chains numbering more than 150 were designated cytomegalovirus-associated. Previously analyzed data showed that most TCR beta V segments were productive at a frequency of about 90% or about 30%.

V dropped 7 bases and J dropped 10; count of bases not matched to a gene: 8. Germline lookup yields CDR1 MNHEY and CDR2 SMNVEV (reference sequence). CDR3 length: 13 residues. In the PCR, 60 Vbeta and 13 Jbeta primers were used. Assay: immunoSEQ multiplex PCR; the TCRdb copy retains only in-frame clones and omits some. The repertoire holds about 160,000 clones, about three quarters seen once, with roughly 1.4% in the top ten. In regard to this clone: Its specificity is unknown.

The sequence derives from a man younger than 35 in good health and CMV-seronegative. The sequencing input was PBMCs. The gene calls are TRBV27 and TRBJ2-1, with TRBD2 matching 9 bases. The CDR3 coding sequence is TGTGCCAGCACCGGGGGCGGGAGGGCCGAGCAGTTCTTC. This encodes CASTGGGRAEQFF.